The 4 T cell receptor beta chains below all came from one sample that was sequenced in a study of beta chain features in type 1 diabetes. Isolated RNA was reverse transcribed in full, so expressed TCRB transcripts were sequenced. Sequencing was performed with immunoSEQ multiplex PCR; in TCRdb, only in-frame clones are kept and a portion is missing. In the table there are 110,000 to 150,000 clones, 7% to 10% of which are singletons. The sample taken for sequencing was central memory CD4+ T cells from blood. These receptors were collected from a man between 18 and 29 years old in good health.

This clone appeared a few times. The chain links TRBV6-5 to TRBJ2-1; TRBD2 matches at 8 bases. Per germline, CDR1 MNHEY and CDR2 SVGAGI. This CDR3 has 15 amino acids. Losses at the gene ends were 0 bases for V and 8 bases for J; bases not matched to a gene: 6. This CDR3 reads CASSYSYGGAYEQFF. The CDR3, as DNA: TGTGCCAGCAGTTACTCATACGGGGGGGCGTATGAGCAGTTCTTC.

The rearrangement uses TRBV7-9 and TRBJ1-2; weak D call: TRBD1 (6 bases). This CDR3 region has 14 residues. Germline CDR1 and CDR2: SEHNR and FQNEAQ (reference sequence). Deletions cut 0 bases from V and 7 bases from J, with 12 bases between. Here the CDR3 reads CASSLAGSRGGYTF. CDR3 bases: TGTGCCAGCAGCTTAGCGGGGAGCAGGGGTGGCTACACCTTC.

This chain joins TRBV6-5 and TRBJ1-5; D perhaps matches TRBD1 (5 bases). In germline, CDR1 is MNHEY, CDR2 SVGAGI. CDR3 length: 14 residues. V was pared by 5 bases and J by 4 bases, with 12 bases between. As DNA, the CDR3 is TGTGCCAGCAGTCAGGGACTGCCAAATCAGCCCCAGCATTTT. It yields the protein CASSQGLPNQPQHF.

This clone was observed a single time. This specimen includes other DNA sequences encoding the same CDR3. The chain is built from TRBV7-3 and TRBJ2-5, with 7 nucleotides matching TRBD2. The CDR3 spans 13 residues. Per germline, CDR1 SGHTA and CDR2 FQGTGA. Unmatched junction bases numbered 3, after V lost 5 bases and J lost 3 bases. The CDR3 bases are TGTGCCAGCAGCCGGACTAGTGAAGAGACCCAGTACTTC. Translation: CASSRTSEETQYF.